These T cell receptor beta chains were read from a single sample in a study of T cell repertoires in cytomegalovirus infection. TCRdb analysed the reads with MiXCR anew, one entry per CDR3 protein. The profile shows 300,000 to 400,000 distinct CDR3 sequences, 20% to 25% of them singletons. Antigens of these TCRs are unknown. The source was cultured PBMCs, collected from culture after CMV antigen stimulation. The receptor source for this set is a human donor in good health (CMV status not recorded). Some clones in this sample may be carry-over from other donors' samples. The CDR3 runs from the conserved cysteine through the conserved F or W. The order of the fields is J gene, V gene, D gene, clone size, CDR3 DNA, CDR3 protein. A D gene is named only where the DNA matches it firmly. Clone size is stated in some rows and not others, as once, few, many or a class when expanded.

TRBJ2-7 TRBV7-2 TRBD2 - TGTGCCAGCCGCCAGGGACTAGCAAGTAGCGAGCAGTACTTC CASRQGLASSEQYF
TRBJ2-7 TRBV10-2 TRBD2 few TGCGCCAGCAGTGAGGGGACTAGAGGCTACGAGCAGTACTTC CASSEGTRGYEQYF
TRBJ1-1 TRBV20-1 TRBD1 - TGCAGTGCTGGGACAGGGGCTTTCTTT CSAGTGAFF
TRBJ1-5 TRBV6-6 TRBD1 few TGTGCCAGCAGTGGGGACAGGGTCCGAGGTCAGCCCCAGCATTTT CASSGDRVRGQPQHF
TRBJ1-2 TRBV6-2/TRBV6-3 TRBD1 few TGTGCCAGCAGATATCGGGACAGGGTGAACTACACCTTC CASRYRDRVNYTF
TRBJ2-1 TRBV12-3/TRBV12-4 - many TGTGCCAGCACCCCCCGCCGGGTCCAGCTCTACAATGAGCAGTTCTTC CASTPRRVQLYNEQFF
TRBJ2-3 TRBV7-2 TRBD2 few TGTGCCAGCAGCTACGCCGGAAGCGGGACGAATACGCAGTATTTT CASSYAGSGTNTQYF
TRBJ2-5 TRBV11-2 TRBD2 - TGTGCCAGCAGCCCCTCGAGCGGGACCCAAGAGACCCAGTACTTC CASSPSSGTQETQYF
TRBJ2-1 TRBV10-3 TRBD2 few TGTGCCATCAGTTCTAGCGGGATGGCGGGTGAGCAGTTCTTC CAISSSGMAGEQFF
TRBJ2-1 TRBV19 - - TGTGCCAGTAGTACAGGACAATTGCAGTTCTTC CASSTGQLQFF
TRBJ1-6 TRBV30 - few TGTGCCTGGAGTGAGGAAATCGACTCACCCCTCCACTTT CAWSEEIDSPLHF
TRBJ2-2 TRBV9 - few TGTGCCAGCAGCGTAGATGTAGGGTGGCGGGACAGAACCGGGGAGCTGTTTTTT CASSVDVGWRDRTGELFF
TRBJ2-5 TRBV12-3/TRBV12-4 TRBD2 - TGTGCCAGCACCGATTACCGCGCGGGAGGGGGAGAGACCCAGTACTTC CASTDYRAGGGETQYF
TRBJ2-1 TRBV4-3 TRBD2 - TGCGCCAGCAGCCAAGATAGGAGTAGCGGGGGTTTGATCAATGAGCAGTTCTTC CASSQDRSSGGLINEQFF
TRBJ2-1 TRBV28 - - TGTGCCAGCAGTTCGGCGCGGGAGCAGTTCTTC CASSSAREQFF
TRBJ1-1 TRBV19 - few TGTGCCAGTAGGCAGACAGGACTGAACACTGAAGCTTTCTTT CASRQTGLNTEAFF
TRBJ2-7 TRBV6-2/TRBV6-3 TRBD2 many TGTGCCAGCAGTTATGCCGGGACTAGTAACGAGCAGTACTTC CASSYAGTSNEQYF
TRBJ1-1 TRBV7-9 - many TGTGCCAGCAGACAGACCTCGAACACTGAAGCTTTCTTT CASRQTSNTEAFF
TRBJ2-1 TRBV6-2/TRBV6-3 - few TGTGCCAGCAGCCTCAGGGGAATCCACAATGAGCAGTTCTTC CASSLRGIHNEQFF
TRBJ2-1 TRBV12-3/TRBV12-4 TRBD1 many TGTGCCAGCAGTTTAGTGACAGGGATTGGGTCCTACAATGAGCAGTTCTTC CASSLVTGIGSYNEQFF
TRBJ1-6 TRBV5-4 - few TGTGCCAGCAGCTTCCGGGACTATAATTCACCCCTCCACTTT CASSFRDYNSPLHF
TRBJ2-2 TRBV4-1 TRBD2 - TGCGCCAGCAGCCGTCTAAGCGGGAGCGGAGGCGGGGAGCTGTTTTTT CASSRLSGSGGGELFF
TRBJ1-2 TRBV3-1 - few TGTGCCAGCAGCCCGATGGGGGGAATTAACTATGGCTACACCTTC CASSPMGGINYGYTF
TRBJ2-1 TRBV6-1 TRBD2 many TGTGCCAGCAGTGAAGAGCCTAGCGGGAGCAATGAGCAGTTCTTC CASSEEPSGSNEQFF
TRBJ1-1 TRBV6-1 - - TGTGCCAGCAACCGACCGGGGGACACTGAAGCTTTCTTT CASNRPGDTEAFF
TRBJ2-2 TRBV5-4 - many TGTGCCAGCATCGATCTGATTGGACCCTCGAACACCGGGGAGCTGTTTTTT CASIDLIGPSNTGELFF
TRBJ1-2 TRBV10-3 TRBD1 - TGTGCCATCAGTGAGTCGGACAGGGGGTATGGCTACACCTTC CAISESDRGYGYTF
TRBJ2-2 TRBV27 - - TGTGCCAGCAGTCCATTCATGAGCACCGGGGAGCTGTTTTTT CASSPFMSTGELFF
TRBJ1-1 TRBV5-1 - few TGCGCCAGCAGCTTGGTGGGGGGGGAGGAAGCTTTCTTT CASSLVGGEEAFF
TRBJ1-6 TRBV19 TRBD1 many TGTGCCAGTAGTATCAGGAAGACCGGGACAGGGTATTCACCCCTCCACTTT CASSIRKTGTGYSPLHF
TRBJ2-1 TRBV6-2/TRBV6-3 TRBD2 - TGTGCCAGCAGTCTAGCGGGGTCAACCAGTGAGCAGTTCTTC CASSLAGSTSEQFF
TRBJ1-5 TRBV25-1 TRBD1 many TGTGCCAGCAGTTCACGACAGGGGGAAGGTCAGCCCCAGCATTTT CASSSRQGEGQPQHF
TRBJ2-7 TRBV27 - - TGTGCCAGCAGTTATGGACCTTCCTACGAGCAGTACTTC CASSYGPSYEQYF
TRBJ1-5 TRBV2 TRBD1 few TGTGCCAGCAGTGAAACAGGGGACTGGGCTGAGCAGCCCCAGCATTTT CASSETGDWAEQPQHF
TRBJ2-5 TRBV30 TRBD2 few TGTGCCTGGAGTGTACTAGCGGGAGGGGAGACCCAGTACTTC CAWSVLAGGETQYF
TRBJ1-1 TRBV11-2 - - TGTGCCAGCAGCTTAACCGAGGGTGCTGAAGCTTTCTTT CASSLTEGAEAFF
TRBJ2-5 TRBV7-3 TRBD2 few TGTGCCACCAGGACTAGCGGGAGGGGGGAGACCCAGTACTTC CATRTSGRGETQYF
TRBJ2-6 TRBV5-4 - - TGTGCCAGCAGTACCATCTACTCTGGGGCCAACGTCCTGACTTTC CASSTIYSGANVLTF
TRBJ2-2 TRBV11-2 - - TGTGCCAGCAGCTATCCCCGGGGGGCGACGAACACCGGGGAGCTGTTTTTT CASSYPRGATNTGELFF
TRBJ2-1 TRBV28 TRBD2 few TGTGCCAGCAGTTTATCTAGCGGGAGGTTGTCTGAGCAGTTCTTC CASSLSSGRLSEQFF
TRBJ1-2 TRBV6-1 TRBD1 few TGTGCCAGCAGCTTACAGGGGACCGGCTACACCTTC CASSLQGTGYTF
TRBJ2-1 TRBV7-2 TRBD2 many TGTGCCAGCAGCTTGATAGCGGGAGGCAGGTCCAATGAGCAGTTCTTC CASSLIAGGRSNEQFF
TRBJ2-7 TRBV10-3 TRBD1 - TGTGCCATCAGTGTAGATATCGCCTCCCGGGGGACAGGGTCCTACGAGCAGTACTTC CAISVDIASRGTGSYEQYF
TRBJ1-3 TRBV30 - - TGTGCCTGGAGTTCCTCGGGAACTACCTCTGGAAACACCATATATTTT CAWSSSGTTSGNTIYF
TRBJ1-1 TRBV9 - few TGTGCCAGCAGTCCAGGGGTACGGGTGAACACTGAAGCTTTCTTT CASSPGVRVNTEAFF
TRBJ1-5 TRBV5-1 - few TGCGCCAGCAGCGTAGATTCAGGGTTTGGACAGCCCCAGCATTTT CASSVDSGFGQPQHF